A single sample is the source of the 15 T cell receptor beta chains below, sequenced in a study of control samples from healthy donors and cancer patients. Measured with immunoSEQ multiplex PCR; TCRdb has only the in-frame clones, and not every one. Here the sample spans fewer than 500,000 clones, around 90% being singletons. What was sequenced was PBMCs. The receptors shown here come from a man aged 35-49 years with head and neck cancer.

The CDR3 spells CASSATPGDEQFF. The CDR3 DNA follows: TGTGCCAGCAGCGCCACTCCAGGGGATGAGCAGTTCTTC. The chain combines TRBV5-4 with TRBJ2-1; D possibly corresponds to TRBD1 (6 bases). The CDR3 is made up of 13 amino acids. Trimming cost V 4 bases and J 8 bases, with 13 bases left between them. Germline values: CDR1 SGHNT, CDR2 YYREEE (reference sequence).

This chain connects TRBV7-9 to TRBJ2-6; 8 positions match TRBD1. The germline V gene has CDR1 SEHNR and CDR2 FQNEAQ (reference sequence). This CDR3 has 17 residues. J lost 0 bases, V lost 5 bases, and 6 bases had no gene match. The CDR3 DNA reads as TGTGCCAGCAGCGACCCCGGGACAGGCTCTGGGGCCAACGTCCTGACTTTC. It specifies CASSDPGTGSGANVLTF.

In this sample, this clone turned up a few times. V and J are TRBV5-4 and TRBJ2-2, with unresolved D. The germline CDR1 and CDR2 sequences are SGHNT and YYREEE (reference sequence). V gave up 2 bases and J gave up 6 bases, with 14 bases separating them. This CDR3 has 15 amino acids. The CDR3 here is CASSFLGQLAGELFF. CDR3 nucleotide sequence: TGTGCCAGCAGCTTTCTGGGCCAGCTAGCCGGGGAGCTGTTTTTT.

This chain uses TRBV19 with TRBJ1-5, with D perhaps matching TRBD1 (6 bases). Germline V gene data show CDR1 as LNHDA and CDR2 as SQIVND (reference sequence). The CDR3 covers 15 residues. Trimming shortened V by 3 bases and J by 1 base, and 10 bases separated the two germline ends. CDR3 sequence: CASSMDSLSNQPQHF. Written as DNA, the CDR3 is TGTGCCAGTAGTATGGACAGTTTAAGCAATCAGCCCCAGCATTTT.

This chain connects TRBV15 to TRBJ1-5; weak D call: TRBD1 (5 bases). V was cut by 0 bases and J by 4 bases, with 13 bases left in between. Germline V gives CDR1 LNHNV, CDR2 YYDKDF (reference sequence). The CDR3 consists of 16 residues. The CDR3 coding sequence is TGTGCCACCAGCAGAGACGAGGGGAGTTGGAATCAGCCCCAGCATTTT. It translates to CATSRDEGSWNQPQHF. Full variable domain (remainder filled in from reference TRBV15 and TRBJ1-5): DAMVIQNPRYQVTQFGKPVTLSCSQTLNHNVMYWYQQKSSQAPKLLFHYYDKDFNNEADTPDNFQSRRPNTSFCFLDIRSPGLGDTAMYLCATSRDEGSWNQPQHFGDGTRLSIL.

This clone has just one count. The chain uses TRBV18 and TRBJ2-1, with 7 positions matching TRBD1. J gave up 3 bases and V 4 bases, and 6 bases lay outside the gene matches. Germline V gene data show CDR1 as KGHSH and CDR2 as LQKENI. This CDR3 contains 15 residues. Here the CDR3 reads CASSLDREYYNEQFF. CDR3 DNA: TGTGCCAGCTCACTTGACAGGGAGTACTACAATGAGCAGTTCTTC. Drawing the rest from reference TRBV18 and TRBJ2-1, the complete variable domain is NAGVMQNPRHLVRRRGQEARLRCSPMKGHSHVYWYRQLPEEGLKFMVYLQKENIIDESGMPKERFSAEFPKEGPSILRIQQVVRGDSAAYFCASSLDREYYNEQFFGPGTRLTVL.

This chain joins TRBV11-2 and TRBJ2-7, with 7 positions matching TRBD1. V lost 5 bases, J lost 5 bases, and 3 bases stayed unmatched. In germline, CDR1 is SGHAT, CDR2 FQNNGV. The CDR3 has 12 amino acids. CDR3 loop: CASSRTGDEQYF. CDR3 nucleotides: TGTGCCAGCAGCCGCACAGGGGACGAGCAGTACTTC. The variable domain in full, completed from reference TRBV11-2 and TRBJ2-7, reads EAGVAQSPRYKIIEKRQSVAFWCNPISGHATLYWYQQILGQGPKLLIQFQNNGVVDDSQLPKDRFSAERLKGVDSTLKIQPAKLEDSAVYLCASSRTGDEQYFGPGTRLTVT.

The V call is TRBV28, the J call TRBJ1-2; D perhaps matches TRBD1 (5 bases). The length of the CDR3 is 15 residues. Germline V gene data show CDR1 as MDHEN and CDR2 as SYDVKM. V gave up 3 bases and J gave up 6 bases, with 17 bases separating them. Written as DNA, the CDR3 is TGTGCCAGCAGTTTTATCGATTCACCAGGGCATGGCTACACCTTC. Translated, it gives CASSFIDSPGHGYTF.

The V and J genes are TRBV5-6 and TRBJ1-5; 8 bases match TRBD1. Germline V gene lookup returns CDR1 SGHDT and CDR2 YYEEEE. V shed 4 bases, J shed 8 bases, and the junction held 8 bases outside the gene matches. The CDR3 spans 14 residues. The CDR3 bases are TGTGCCAGCAGCATTGGGACAGGATCAAAGCCCCAGCATTTT. Translating it yields CASSIGTGSKPQHF.

The chain has TRBV19 and TRBJ1-1, with 7 bases lining up with TRBD1. CDR3 length: 13 residues. In germline, CDR1 is LNHDA, CDR2 SQIVND (reference sequence). Unmatched junction bases numbered 7, after V lost 9 bases and J lost 3 bases. CDR3 loop: CASSPGQHTEAFF. CDR3 DNA: TGTGCCAGCTCGCCGGGACAGCACACTGAAGCTTTCTTT.

This clone was seen only once. The same CDR3 is also encoded by other DNA sequences in this sample. V usage is TRBV6-4 and J usage is TRBJ2-1; 11 bases agree with TRBD2. The length of the CDR3 is 14 residues. Per the germline V gene, CDR1 is MRHNA and CDR2 is SNTAGT. Germline trimming cut 4 bases from V and 6 bases from J; bases unmatched to any gene: 2. The CDR3 DNA is TGTGCCAGCAGTGGTCTAGCGGGAGGCAATGAGCAGTTCTTC. Protein product: CASSGLAGGNEQFF.

The chain joins TRBV6-2 or TRBV6-3 to TRBJ2-7; D might be TRBD1 or TRBD2, each matching 5 bases. The germline V gene encodes CDR1 MNHEY and CDR2 SVGEGT. CDR3 size: 15 residues. Trimming took off 2 bases at V and 1 base at J, with 12 bases between the two ends. The CDR3: CASSYTRDGSYEQYF. The CDR3 DNA reads TGTGCCAGCAGTTACACCCGGGACGGATCCTACGAGCAGTACTTC.

The chain employs TRBV7-2 and TRBJ1-5; TRBD1 matches 9 bases. The CDR3 totals 14 residues. V gave up 5 bases and J gave up 5 bases; unmatched junction bases: 4. Germline V gene sequence: CDR1 SGHTA, CDR2 FQGNSA. CDR3 sequence: CASSRRDRDQPQHF. The CDR3, as DNA: TGTGCCAGCAGCCGCCGGGACAGGGATCAGCCCCAGCATTTT.

Details on this clone: One end of the junction does not line up with germline, which may come from a read error. J is TRBJ2-3 and V is TRBV6-1; D is possibly TRBD1 (6 bases). Looked up from germline, CDR1 is MNHNS and CDR2 is SASEGT. The CDR3 extends over 15 amino acids. This chain's CDR3 is CASREGGRSTDTQYF. In nucleotides, the CDR3 is TGTGCCAGCAGGGAAGGGGGTAGAAGCACAGATACGCAGTATTTT.

V and J are TRBV30 and TRBJ2-6; 7 bases agree with TRBD1. J lost 0 bases, V lost 4 bases, and 9 bases had no gene match. Per the germline V gene, CDR1 is GTSNPN and CDR2 is SVGIG (reference sequence). The CDR3 contains 17 residues. CDR3 loop: CAWNEGQPFSGANVLTF. CDR3 bases: TGTGCCTGGAATGAGGGACAGCCTTTCTCTGGGGCCAACGTCCTGACTTTC. The variable domain in full, with the rest retrieved from reference TRBV30 and TRBJ2-6, is SQTIHQWPATLVQPVGSPLSLECTVEGTSNPNLYWYRQAAGRGLQLLFYSVGIGQISSEVPQNLSASRPQDRQFILSSKKLLLSDSGFYLCAWNEGQPFSGANVLTFGAGSRLTVL.